This T cell receptor beta chain was obtained from a study of graft-versus-host responses after intestinal transplantation. TCRdb's copy holds only in-frame clones and misses some; the assay was immunoSEQ multiplex PCR. Counted here are around 130,000 clones, more than 80% occurring once; the ten biggest clones make up around 0.16%. This CDR3 spans 14 amino acids. J gave up 14 bases and V 3 bases, and 13 bases lay outside the gene matches. The germline CDR1 and CDR2 sequences are GTSNPN and SVGIG (reference sequence). For this clone: The antigen remains undetermined.

V gene TRBV30 combines with J gene TRBJ1-6; 7 bases fit TRBD1. This specimen consisted of unstimulated CD4+ T cells sorted from spleen or lymph node cells, obtained before intestinal transplant. The source of this sequence is a human donor who received an intestinal transplant. The CDR3 is CAWSLRDSSRSLHF. DNA of the CDR3: TGTGCCTGGAGCCTCCGGGACAGTAGTAGATCCCTCCACTTT. The variable domain in full, with the rest retrieved from reference TRBV30 and TRBJ1-6, is SQTIHQWPATLVQPVGSPLSLECTVEGTSNPNLYWYRQAAGRGLQLLFYSVGIGQISSEVPQNLSASRPQDRQFILSSKKLLLSDSGFYLCAWSLRDSSRSLHFGNGTRLTVT.